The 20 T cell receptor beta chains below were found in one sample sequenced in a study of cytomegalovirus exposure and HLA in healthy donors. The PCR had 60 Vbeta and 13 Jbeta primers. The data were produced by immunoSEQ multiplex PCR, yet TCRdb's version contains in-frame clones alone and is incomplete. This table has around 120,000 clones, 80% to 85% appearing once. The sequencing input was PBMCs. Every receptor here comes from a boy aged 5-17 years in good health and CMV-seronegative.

The CDR3 DNA follows: TGTGCCAGCGGGACAGGACGCTACGAGCAGTACTTC. This codes for CASGTGRYEQYF. The V call is TRBV5-6, the J call TRBJ2-7, with 8 bases matching TRBD1. CDR1 is SGHDT, CDR2 YYEEEE, per germline. J gave up 3 bases and V 7 bases, and 3 bases lay outside the gene matches. This CDR3 is 12 amino acids long.

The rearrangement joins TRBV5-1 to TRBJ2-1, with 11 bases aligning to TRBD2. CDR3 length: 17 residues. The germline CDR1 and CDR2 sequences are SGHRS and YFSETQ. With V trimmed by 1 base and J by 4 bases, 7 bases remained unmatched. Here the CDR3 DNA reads TGCGCCAGCAGCTTGTCGGTAGCGGGAGGGGTTTACAATGAGCAGTTCTTC. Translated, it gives CASSLSVAGGVYNEQFF.

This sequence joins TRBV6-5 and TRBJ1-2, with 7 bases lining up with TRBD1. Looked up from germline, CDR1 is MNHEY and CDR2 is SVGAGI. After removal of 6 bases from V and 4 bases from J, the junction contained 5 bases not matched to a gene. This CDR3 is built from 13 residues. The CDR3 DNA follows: TGTGCCAGCAGCCGACAGGGCGCCTATGGCTACACCTTC. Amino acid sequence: CASSRQGAYGYTF.

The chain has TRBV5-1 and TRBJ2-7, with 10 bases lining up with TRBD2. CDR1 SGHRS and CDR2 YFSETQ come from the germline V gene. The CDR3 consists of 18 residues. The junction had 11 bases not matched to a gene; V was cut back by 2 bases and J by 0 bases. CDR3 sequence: CASSFYSTSGPDSYEQYF. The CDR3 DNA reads TGCGCCAGCAGCTTCTACTCGACTAGCGGGCCGGACTCCTACGAGCAGTACTTC.

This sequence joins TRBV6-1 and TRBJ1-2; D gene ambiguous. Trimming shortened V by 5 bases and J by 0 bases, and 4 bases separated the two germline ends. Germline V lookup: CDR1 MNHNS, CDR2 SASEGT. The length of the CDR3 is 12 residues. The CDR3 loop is CASSLSNYGYTF. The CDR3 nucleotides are TGTGCCAGCAGTCTGTCTAACTATGGCTACACCTTC.

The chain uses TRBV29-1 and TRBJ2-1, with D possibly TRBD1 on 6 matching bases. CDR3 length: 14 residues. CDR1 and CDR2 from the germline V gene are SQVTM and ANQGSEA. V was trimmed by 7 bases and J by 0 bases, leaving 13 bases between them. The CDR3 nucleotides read TGCAGCGCCAGAGGGACAAGCTCCTACAATGAGCAGTTCTTC. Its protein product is CSARGTSSYNEQFF.

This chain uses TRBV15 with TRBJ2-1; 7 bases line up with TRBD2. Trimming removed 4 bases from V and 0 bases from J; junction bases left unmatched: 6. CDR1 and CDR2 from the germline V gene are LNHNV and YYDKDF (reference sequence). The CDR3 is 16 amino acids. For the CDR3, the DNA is TGTGCCACCAGCACTGGACTAGGGGCCTCCTACAATGAGCAGTTCTTC. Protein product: CATSTGLGASYNEQFF.

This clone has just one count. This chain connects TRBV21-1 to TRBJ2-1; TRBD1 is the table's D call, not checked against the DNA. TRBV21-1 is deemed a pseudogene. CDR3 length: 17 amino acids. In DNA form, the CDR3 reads TGTGCCAGCAGCCTTCGTTACAGACAGTTTTCCTACAATGAGCAGTTCTTC. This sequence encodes CASSLRYRQFSYNEQFF.

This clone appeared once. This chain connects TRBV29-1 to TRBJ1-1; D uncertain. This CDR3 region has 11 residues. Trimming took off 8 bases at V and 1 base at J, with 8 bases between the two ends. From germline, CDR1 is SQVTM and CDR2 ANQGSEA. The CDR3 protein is CSTAQNTEAFF. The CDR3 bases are TGCAGCACTGCCCAGAACACTGAAGCTTTCTTT.

The CDR3 DNA is TGTGCCAGCAAAAGACTAGCCGTTTACAATGAGCAGTTCTTC. This gives the protein CASKRLAVYNEQFF. This sequence joins TRBV27 and TRBJ2-1, with 7 bases lining up with TRBD2. CDR3 size: 14 residues. The junction had 7 bases not matched to a gene; V was cut back by 7 bases and J by 4 bases. In germline, CDR1 is MNHEY, CDR2 SMNVEV (reference sequence).

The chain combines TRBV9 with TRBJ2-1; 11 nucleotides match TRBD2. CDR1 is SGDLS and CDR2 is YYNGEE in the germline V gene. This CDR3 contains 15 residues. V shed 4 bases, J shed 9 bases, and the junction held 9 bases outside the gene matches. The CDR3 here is CASSSRLAGWGEQFF. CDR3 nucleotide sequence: TGTGCCAGCAGCAGTCGACTAGCGGGGTGGGGTGAGCAGTTCTTC.

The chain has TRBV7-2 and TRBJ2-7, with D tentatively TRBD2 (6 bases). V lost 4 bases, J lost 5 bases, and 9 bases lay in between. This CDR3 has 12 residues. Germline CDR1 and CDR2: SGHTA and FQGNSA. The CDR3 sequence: CASSSWRDEQYF. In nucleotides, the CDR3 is TGTGCCAGCAGCTCTTGGAGGGACGAGCAGTACTTC.

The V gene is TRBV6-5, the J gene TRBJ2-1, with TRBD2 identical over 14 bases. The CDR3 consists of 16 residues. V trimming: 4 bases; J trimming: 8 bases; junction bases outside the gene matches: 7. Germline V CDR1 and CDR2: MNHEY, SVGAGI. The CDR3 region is CASSSWTSGRSHEQFF. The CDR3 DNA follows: TGTGCCAGCAGTTCGTGGACTAGCGGGAGGAGCCATGAGCAGTTCTTC.

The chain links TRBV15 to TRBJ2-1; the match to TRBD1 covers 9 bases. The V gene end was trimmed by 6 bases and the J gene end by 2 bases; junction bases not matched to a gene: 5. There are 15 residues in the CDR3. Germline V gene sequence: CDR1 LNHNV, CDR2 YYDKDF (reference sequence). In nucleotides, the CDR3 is TGTGCCACCAGACCCCGGGACAGGGCCTACAATGAGCAGTTCTTC. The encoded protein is CATRPRDRAYNEQFF.

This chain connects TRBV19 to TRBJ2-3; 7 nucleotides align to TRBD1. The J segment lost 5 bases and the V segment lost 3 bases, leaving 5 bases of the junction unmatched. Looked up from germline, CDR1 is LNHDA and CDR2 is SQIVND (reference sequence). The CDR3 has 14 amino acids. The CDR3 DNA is TGTGCCAGTAGTATTGGAAGGGGGCTAGATACGCAGTATTTT. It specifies CASSIGRGLDTQYF.

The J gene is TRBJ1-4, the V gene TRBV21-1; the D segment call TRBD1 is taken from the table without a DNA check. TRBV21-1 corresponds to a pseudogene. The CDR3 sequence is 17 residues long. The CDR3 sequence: CASSTLYDRGPNEKLFF. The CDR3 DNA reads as TGTGCCAGCAGTACTCTATATGACAGGGGGCCTAATGAAAAACTGTTTTTT.

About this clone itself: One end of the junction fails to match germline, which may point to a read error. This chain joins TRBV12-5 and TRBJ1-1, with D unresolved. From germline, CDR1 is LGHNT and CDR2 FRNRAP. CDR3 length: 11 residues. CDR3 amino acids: CASGLNTEAFF. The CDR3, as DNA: TGTGCTAGTGGTTTGAACACCGAAGCTTTCTTT.

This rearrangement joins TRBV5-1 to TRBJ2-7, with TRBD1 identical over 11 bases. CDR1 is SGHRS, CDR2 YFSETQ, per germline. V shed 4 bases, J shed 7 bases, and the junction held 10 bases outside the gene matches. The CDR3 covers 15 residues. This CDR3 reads CASSISGQGAGEQYF. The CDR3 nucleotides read TGCGCCAGCAGCATATCAGGACAGGGGGCGGGGGAGCAGTACTTC. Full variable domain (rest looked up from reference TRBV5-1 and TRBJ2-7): KAGVTQTPRYLIKTRGQQVTLSCSPISGHRSVSWYQQTPGQGLQFLFEYFSETQRNKGNFPGRFSGRQFSNSRSEMNVSTLELGDSALYLCASSISGQGAGEQYFGPGTRLTVT.

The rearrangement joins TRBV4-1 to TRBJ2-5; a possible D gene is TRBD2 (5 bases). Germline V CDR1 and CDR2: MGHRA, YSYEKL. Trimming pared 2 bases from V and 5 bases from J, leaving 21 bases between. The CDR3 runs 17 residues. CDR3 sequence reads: CASSQTLGLNGWETQYF. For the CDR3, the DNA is TGCGCCAGCAGCCAAACTTTAGGACTGAACGGTTGGGAGACCCAGTACTTC.

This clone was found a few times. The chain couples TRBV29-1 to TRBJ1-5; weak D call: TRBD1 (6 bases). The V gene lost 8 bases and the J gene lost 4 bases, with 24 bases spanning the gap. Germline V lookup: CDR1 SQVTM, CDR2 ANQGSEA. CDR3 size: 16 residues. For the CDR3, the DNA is TGCAGCCAGGACAGAAAGGAACCCCGGGAAAATCAGCCCCAGCATTTT. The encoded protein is CSQDRKEPRENQPQHF.